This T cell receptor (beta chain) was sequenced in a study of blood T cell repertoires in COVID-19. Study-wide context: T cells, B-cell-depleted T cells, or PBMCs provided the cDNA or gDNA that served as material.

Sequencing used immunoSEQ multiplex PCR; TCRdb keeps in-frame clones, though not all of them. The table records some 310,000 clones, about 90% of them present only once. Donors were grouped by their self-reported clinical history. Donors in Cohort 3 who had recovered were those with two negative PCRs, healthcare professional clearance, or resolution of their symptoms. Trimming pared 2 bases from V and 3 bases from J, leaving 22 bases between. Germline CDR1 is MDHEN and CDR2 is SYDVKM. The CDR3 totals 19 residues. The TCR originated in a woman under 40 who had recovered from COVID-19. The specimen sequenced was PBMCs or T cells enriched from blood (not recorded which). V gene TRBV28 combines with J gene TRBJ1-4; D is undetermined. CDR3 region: CASSLLPLLGRVANEKLFF. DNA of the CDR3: TGTGCCAGCAGTTTACTGCCCCTGTTGGGGAGGGTAGCTAATGAAAAACTGTTTTTT.